Described below is a single T cell receptor beta chain sequence and its context. Its antigen is still unknown. This record comes from a study of response to subunit inactivated influenza vaccine. Regarding the study as a whole: Researchers suggested that each seasonal influenza vaccination recruits few new T cells.

MiXCR, applied by TCRdb to the RT-PCR reads, yields one record per CDR3 protein. Here the sample spans roughly 630,000 distinct CDR3 sequences, 11% to 15% being singletons. Trimming removed 4 bases from V and 0 bases from J, with 16 bases in between. The CDR3 is made up of 15 amino acids. Per germline, CDR1 DFQATT and CDR2 SNEGSKA (reference sequence). This receptor was taken from a man aged 50 or older who received an inactivated influenza vaccine. The rearrangement uses TRBV20-1 and TRBJ2-7, with TRBD2 as a possible D gene (6 bases). The sample here was PBMCs from blood, taken 14 days before vaccination. In nucleotides, the CDR3 is TGCAGTGCTAACACCCTTGTGGGGGGCTCCTACGAGCAGTACTTC. Residues: CSANTLVGGSYEQYF.